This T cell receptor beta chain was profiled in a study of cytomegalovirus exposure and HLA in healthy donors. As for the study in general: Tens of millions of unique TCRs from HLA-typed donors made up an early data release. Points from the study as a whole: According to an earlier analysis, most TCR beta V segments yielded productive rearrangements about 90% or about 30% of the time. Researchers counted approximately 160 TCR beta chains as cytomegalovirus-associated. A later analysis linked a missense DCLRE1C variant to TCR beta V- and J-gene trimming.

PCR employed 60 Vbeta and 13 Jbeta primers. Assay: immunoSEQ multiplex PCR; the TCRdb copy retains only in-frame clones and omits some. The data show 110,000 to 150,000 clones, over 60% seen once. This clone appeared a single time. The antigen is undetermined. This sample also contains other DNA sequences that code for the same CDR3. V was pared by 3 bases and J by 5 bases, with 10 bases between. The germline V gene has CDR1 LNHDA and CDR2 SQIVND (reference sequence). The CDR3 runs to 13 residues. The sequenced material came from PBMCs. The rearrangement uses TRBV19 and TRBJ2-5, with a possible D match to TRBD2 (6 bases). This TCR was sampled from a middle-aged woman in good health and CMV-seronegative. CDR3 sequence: CASSMRGRETQYF. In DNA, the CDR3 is TGTGCCAGTAGTATGCGGGGTAGGGAGACCCAGTACTTC.